The clone carrying this T cell receptor (beta chain) was recorded at least ten times. What it binds is unknown. With 3 bases removed from V and 5 bases from J, the gap between germline ends came to 31 bases. This CDR3 spans 20 amino acids. Germline V CDR1 and CDR2: MDHEN, SYDVKM. These data belong to a study of regulatory T cells in long-lasting Graves disease. Both iRepertoire HTBI primers and Arm-PCR of CDR3 regions were used to build the TCR beta libraries. TCRdb called the multiplex PCR reads again in MiXCR, with one record for every CDR3 protein. The sample carries 350,000 to 450,000 distinct CDR3 sequences, about 20% recorded once. Broader study findings: What was studied was peripheral blood only, and not thyroid tissue. Persistent disease preferred TRBV28, TRBJ1-2 and TRBJ2-5; new disease, TRBV20-1 and TRBJ2-1. The TCR repertoire of persistent Graves' patients was less diverse than that of newly diagnosed ones.

Time point noted: persistent/refractory GD, antithyroid drugs over 5 years with positive TRAb. Generation of the TCR library employed RNA extracted from PBMCs. From an endocrinology department in Xi'an, China, came the patients. This clonotype originated in a female donor with Graves disease. The genes are TRBV28 and TRBJ2-5; D perhaps matches TRBD1 (6 bases). This sample comprised peripheral blood mononuclear cells (PBMCs), obtained when the disease was refractory, from a patient treated with antithyroid drugs. The CDR3 DNA reads as TGTGCCAGCAGTTTTGACGGGGACAAGGGAGATGGGCGAATCGCGGAGACCCAGTACTTC. This translates into CASSFDGDKGDGRIAETQYF. Drawing the rest from reference TRBV28 and TRBJ2-5, the complete variable domain is DVKVTQSSRYLVKRTGEKVFLECVQDMDHENMFWYRQDPGLGLRLIYFSYDVKMKEKGDIPEGYSVSREKKERFSLILESASTNQTSMYLCASSFDGDKGDGRIAETQYFGPGTRLLVL.